Listed here is a single TCR beta chain. No antigen is known for it. Profiled with immunoSEQ multiplex PCR; TCRdb holds only in-frame clones, not every one. The sample has 5,000 to 6,500 clones, just under 97% seen once; the top ten hold 0.38%. Germline CDR1 is MDHEN and CDR2 is SYDVKM. V was shortened by 0 bases and J by 6 bases, with 14 bases between the two germline ends. The CDR3 is made up of 15 amino acids. The data belong to a study of naive CD8 T cells in extremely preterm neonates. For the study at large: Abstract and methods disagree on adult ages: 25-50 versus 20-50 years. Overall study results and limits: Preterm neonates shared more CDR3 nucleotide sequences (about 2.5%) than older groups. The authors flagged variable productive template counts in preterm samples. iChao1 richness was lowest in preterm neonates, significantly versus all ages.

The receptor was isolated from a human donor in good health. The chain has TRBV28 and TRBJ1-2, with D possibly matching TRBD1 (5 bases). The sample comprised naive CD8+ T cells from blood. Here the CDR3 reads CASSLWSEGVNGYTF. The CDR3 nucleotides read TGTGCCAGCAGTTTATGGTCCGAAGGGGTAAATGGCTACACCTTC.